These 28 T cell receptor beta chains were sequenced from one sample in a study of CD8 T cells in Susac syndrome. The authors reverse transcribed roughly 0.5 to 1 ug RNA with random hexamers. From the immunoSEQ multiplex PCR reads, TCRdb called clonotypes with MiXCR, one entry per CDR3 protein. The sample has some 250,000 distinct CDR3 sequences, 90% to 96% seen once; the top ten hold 0.095% to 0.12%. Sequencing used CD4+ T cells from PBMCs. The receptors originated from a human donor with Susac syndrome.

V is TRBV20-1 and J is TRBJ1-1; TRBD1 is a possible D gene (5 bases). The CDR3 length is 12 residues. Between the trimmed V and J ends, which lost 0 bases and 11 bases, there was a span of 13 bases. CDR1 and CDR2 from the germline V gene are DFQATT and SNEGSKA (reference sequence). CDR3 coding DNA: TGCAGTGCTAGAGATGCTGGGGGGTGGGCTTTCTTT. Translation gives CSARDAGGWAFF.

The V gene is TRBV5-1, the J gene TRBJ2-2; 10 bases are a match to TRBD1. The germline CDR1 and CDR2 sequences are SGHRS and YFSETQ. CDR3 length: 15 residues. Unmatched junction bases numbered 7, after V lost 4 bases and J lost 7 bases. CDR3 sequence reads: CASSRDRGASGELFF. The CDR3 bases are TGCGCCAGCAGCCGGGACAGGGGAGCTAGCGGGGAGCTGTTTTTT.

V gene TRBV11-2 combines with J gene TRBJ2-1; the D is unclear. Germline assignment: CDR1 SGHAT and CDR2 FQNNGV. Trimming stripped 7 bases from V and 9 bases from J, with 16 bases between. CDR3 size: 13 residues. This CDR3 reads CASTPRSGLEQFF. The CDR3 DNA is TGTGCCAGCACCCCTCGTTCGGGCCTTGAGCAGTTCTTC.

The chain couples TRBV6-5 to TRBJ2-7; 10 bases are a match to TRBD1. The CDR3 is made up of 14 amino acids. The V segment lost 2 bases and the J segment 9 bases; nucleotides outside the gene matches: 7. Per the germline V gene, CDR1 is MNHEY and CDR2 is SVGAGI. The CDR3 region is CASSYAGQGIGQYF. Here the CDR3 DNA reads TGTGCCAGCAGTTACGCGGGACAGGGGATTGGGCAGTACTTC.

V gene TRBV15 combines with J gene TRBJ2-7; 8 bases align to TRBD1. Unmatched junction bases numbered 9, after V lost 5 bases and J lost 3 bases. CDR1 is LNHNV, CDR2 YYDKDF, per germline (reference sequence). The CDR3 totals 15 residues. The CDR3 here is CATSLNSGTGYEQYF. CDR3 sequence (DNA): TGTGCCACCAGCTTAAATTCCGGGACAGGCTACGAGCAGTACTTC. Filled out from reference TRBV15 and TRBJ2-7, the complete variable domain reads DAMVIQNPRYQVTQFGKPVTLSCSQTLNHNVMYWYQQKSSQAPKLLFHYYDKDFNNEADTPDNFQSRRPNTSFCFLDIRSPGLGDTAMYLCATSLNSGTGYEQYFGPGTRLTVT.

Here the CDR3 reads CASSQEGPNTDTQYF. DNA of the CDR3: TGCGCCAGCAGCCAAGAAGGCCCTAACACAGATACGCAGTATTTT. The chain employs TRBV4-1 and TRBJ2-3; the D is unclear. Germline CDR1 MGHRA, CDR2 YSYEKL. This CDR3 contains 15 residues. Trimming stripped 0 bases from V and 2 bases from J, with 9 bases between.

A few counts support this clonotype. The CDR3 nucleotides are TGTGCCAGCAGCCTGGACAGGGCCTATGGCTACACCTTC. This encodes CASSLDRAYGYTF. The J gene is TRBJ1-2, the V gene TRBV27; TRBD1 aligns across 8 bases. Germline trimming cut 6 bases from V and 4 bases from J; bases unmatched to any gene: 4. The CDR3 extends over 13 amino acids. Germline CDR1 is MNHEY and CDR2 is SMNVEV (reference sequence).

The CDR3 protein is CASSQGERDYGYTF. As DNA, the CDR3 is TGCGCCAGCAGCCAAGGGGAGCGGGACTATGGCTACACCTTC. V gene TRBV4-1 combines with J gene TRBJ1-2; D is ambiguous. The CDR3 runs to 14 residues. Germline V gene lookup returns CDR1 MGHRA and CDR2 YSYEKL. V lost 1 base, J lost 3 bases, and 9 bases lay in between.

The J gene is TRBJ1-2, the V gene TRBV24-1; D gene unclear. V lost 2 bases to trimming and J lost 7 bases, with 7 bases between them. This CDR3 has 12 amino acids. Germline V gene sequence: CDR1 KGHDR, CDR2 SFDVKD. The CDR3 DNA reads as TGTGCCACCAGTGATTGGAGGGCTGGCTACACCTTC. It is translated as CATSDWRAGYTF.

V is TRBV5-1 and J is TRBJ2-5, with 14 bases identical to TRBD2. CDR3 length: 18 amino acids. J was trimmed by 1 base and V by 3 bases; bases with no gene match: 8. Germline V gene lookup returns CDR1 SGHRS and CDR2 YFSETQ. This CDR3 reads CASSSGTSGRLLQETQYF. DNA for the CDR3: TGCGCCAGCAGCTCGGGGACTAGCGGGAGACTCCTCCAAGAGACCCAGTACTTC. Using reference TRBV5-1 and TRBJ2-5 for the parts outside the CDR3, the full variable domain is KAGVTQTPRYLIKTRGQQVTLSCSPISGHRSVSWYQQTPGQGLQFLFEYFSETQRNKGNFPGRFSGRQFSNSRSEMNVSTLELGDSALYLCASSSGTSGRLLQETQYFGPGTRLLVL.

The rearrangement links TRBV25-1 to TRBJ1-2; possible D gene TRBD1, 5 bases. Germline V lookup: CDR1 MGHDK, CDR2 SYGVNS. Trimming removed 1 base from V and 7 bases from J, with 13 bases in between. The CDR3 is made up of 14 amino acids. CDR3 in amino acids: CASSESGGSGGYTF. For the CDR3, the DNA is TGTGCCAGCAGTGAATCCGGGGGGAGTGGTGGCTACACCTTC.

The chain links TRBV2 to TRBJ2-5; 9 bases are a match to TRBD1. V dropped 3 bases and J dropped 4; count of bases not matched to a gene: 3. Per the germline V gene, CDR1 is SNHLY and CDR2 is FYNNEI. CDR3 length equals 14 residues. CDR3 loop: CASSEDRGVETQYF. DNA of the CDR3: TGTGCCAGCAGTGAGGACAGGGGTGTAGAGACCCAGTACTTC.

The chain links TRBV20-1 to TRBJ2-1; a weak D match, TRBD2 (6 bases). There are 16 residues in the CDR3. V shed 5 bases and J shed 4 bases, with 21 bases lying between them. The germline V gene encodes CDR1 DFQATT and CDR2 SNEGSKA (reference sequence). CDR3 residues: CSAHRPAARGYNEQFF. CDR3 sequence (DNA): TGCAGTGCTCACCGGCCCGCGGCCCGGGGGTACAATGAGCAGTTCTTC.

J is TRBJ2-5 and V is TRBV29-1; TRBD1 matches at 7 bases. Germline V gives CDR1 SQVTM, CDR2 ANQGSEA. J lost 2 bases, V lost 7 bases, and 4 bases had no gene match. The CDR3 contains 12 residues. The CDR3 is CSGGQLQETQYF. The CDR3 DNA is TGCAGCGGGGGACAGCTGCAAGAGACCCAGTACTTC. Supplemented by reference TRBV29-1 and TRBJ2-5, the full variable domain reads SAVISQKPSRDICQRGTSLTIQCQVDSQVTMMFWYRQQPGQSLTLIATANQGSEATYESGFVIDKFPISRPNLTFSTLTVSNMSPEDSSIYLCSGGQLQETQYFGPGTRLLVL.

The rearrangement uses TRBV5-1 and TRBJ2-1, with D maybe TRBD2 (5 bases). Germline assignment: CDR1 SGHRS and CDR2 YFSETQ. V lost 4 bases to trimming and J lost 0 bases, with 11 bases between them. This CDR3 has 15 amino acids. The CDR3 sequence: CASSLSAASYNEQFF. Here the CDR3 DNA reads TGCGCCAGCAGCCTTTCAGCGGCCTCCTACAATGAGCAGTTCTTC.

The chain is built from TRBV7-9 and TRBJ2-7, with D unresolved. Germline CDR1 SEHNR, CDR2 FQNEAQ (reference sequence). The V end lost 5 bases, the J end lost 4 bases, and 15 bases lay between the germline ends. This CDR3 is 14 amino acids long. The CDR3: CASSPVSAAYEQYF. The CDR3 nucleotides read TGTGCCAGCAGCCCGGTCAGTGCGGCTTACGAGCAGTACTTC.

In its sample, this clonotype was seen once. This chain links TRBV19 with TRBJ2-1; D may be TRBD1 (5 bases). Germline V CDR1 and CDR2: LNHDA, SQIVND (reference sequence). The CDR3 loop spans 14 amino acids. Trimming took 8 bases from V and 1 from J, leaving 12 bases between them. In DNA, the CDR3 is TGTGCCAGTTCGAAGGGGAAATCCTACAATGAGCAGTTCTTC. This codes for CASSKGKSYNEQFF.

This chain links TRBV5-1 with TRBJ2-1; D is perhaps TRBD2 (6 bases). The CDR3 consists of 18 residues. Trimming stripped 0 bases from V and 2 bases from J, with 18 bases between. The germline gives CDR1 SGHRS, CDR2 YFSETQ. The CDR3 region has the DNA TGCGCCAGCAGCTTGGAGGGCATGCGGGACCCCCCCTACAATGAGCAGTTCTTC. This encodes CASSLEGMRDPPYNEQFF.

Notes on this clonotype: One end of the junction fails to match germline, which may point to a read error. The J gene is TRBJ2-1, the V gene TRBV12-3 or TRBV12-4, with 7 bases matching TRBD2. CDR3 length equals 13 residues. This chain's CDR3 is CASSLVGGDEQSF. Here the CDR3 DNA reads TGTGCCAGCAGTTTAGTGGGAGGGGATGAGCAGTCCTTC.

The V and J genes are TRBV6-2 or TRBV6-3 and TRBJ2-6; D remains unclear. Trimming shortened V by 8 bases and J by 3 bases, and 11 bases separated the two germline ends. The CDR3 runs 14 residues. The germline V gene has CDR1 MNHEY and CDR2 SVGEGT. The CDR3 DNA sequence: TGTGCCAGCCGGATTGGCGGTGGGGCCAACGTCCTGACTTTC. As protein: CASRIGGGANVLTF.

The rearrangement joins TRBV14 to TRBJ2-1, with a weak D call TRBD2 (6 bases). The CDR3 is 16 amino acids. The germline V and J ends were trimmed by 6 bases and 1 base, with 16 bases remaining between them. Looked up from germline, CDR1 is SGHDN and CDR2 is FVKESK. CDR3 sequence reads: CASRRTGTGSYNEQFF. Here the CDR3 DNA reads TGTGCCAGCAGGCGGACCGGGACTGGGTCCTACAATGAGCAGTTCTTC.

The chain uses TRBV4-2 and TRBJ2-1; D is unclear. Trimming shortened V by 0 bases and J by 2 bases, and 11 bases separated the two germline ends. CDR1 and CDR2 (germline): LGHNA, YNFKEQ. The CDR3 covers 16 residues. The CDR3 here is CASSQDRGSTYNEQFF. The CDR3 coding sequence is TGTGCCAGCAGCCAAGATCGCGGTTCGACCTACAATGAGCAGTTCTTC.

J is TRBJ2-1 and V is TRBV29-1; no reliable D call. CDR1 is SQVTM and CDR2 is ANQGSEA in the germline V gene. Between the trimmed V and J ends, which lost 7 bases and 7 bases, there was a span of 23 bases. CDR3 length: 15 residues. CDR3 coding DNA: TGCAGCGGTGGCCCCCCCGCCGCCACGCGGAATGAGCAGTTCTTC. It is translated as CSGGPPAATRNEQFF.

The rearrangement uses TRBV5-1 and TRBJ2-5; D gene ambiguous. The CDR3 spans 15 residues. V lost 0 bases, J lost 0 bases, and 9 bases lay in between. CDR1 and CDR2 (germline): SGHRS, YFSETQ. The CDR3 sequence is CASSLVAADQETQYF. The CDR3 DNA sequence: TGCGCCAGCAGCTTGGTGGCAGCTGACCAAGAGACCCAGTACTTC.

The chain couples TRBV9 to TRBJ2-2; no firm D call. This CDR3 is 12 amino acids long. The germline V gene encodes CDR1 SGDLS and CDR2 YYNGEE. V gave up 5 bases and J gave up 6 bases, with 8 bases separating them. The CDR3 DNA reads TGTGCCAGCAGTCCCCACTCCGGGGAGCTGTTTTTT. This encodes CASSPHSGELFF.

The genes are TRBV5-1 and TRBJ2-1; no clear D. The ends were cut back, 7 bases at V and 4 bases at J, with 6 bases in the middle. This CDR3 has 11 amino acids. The germline gives CDR1 SGHRS, CDR2 YFSETQ. The chain's CDR3 is CASHAYNEQFF. The CDR3 nucleotides are TGCGCCAGCCACGCTTACAATGAGCAGTTCTTC.

The V and J genes are TRBV5-1 and TRBJ2-1, with 7 bases lining up with TRBD2. J gave up 4 bases and V 2 bases, and 15 bases lay outside the gene matches. The germline gives CDR1 SGHRS, CDR2 YFSETQ. The CDR3 consists of 18 residues. Here the CDR3 reads CASSFASPGLAVYNEQFF. CDR3 coding DNA: TGCGCCAGCAGCTTTGCTTCCCCCGGGCTAGCGGTTTACAATGAGCAGTTCTTC.

J is TRBJ1-1 and V is TRBV28; D gene ambiguous. In germline, CDR1 is MDHEN, CDR2 SYDVKM. The CDR3 length is 11 residues. V lost 0 bases to trimming and J lost 9 bases, with 5 bases between them. The CDR3 DNA reads as TGTGCCAGCAGTTTATGGCCTAAAGCTTTCTTT. This codes for CASSLWPKAFF. Filled out from reference TRBV28 and TRBJ1-1, the complete variable domain reads DVKVTQSSRYLVKRTGEKVFLECVQDMDHENMFWYRQDPGLGLRLIYFSYDVKMKEKGDIPEGYSVSREKKERFSLILESASTNQTSMYLCASSLWPKAFFGQGTRLTVV.